Below, 31 T cell receptor beta chains from the same sample are listed, as sequenced in a study of blood T cell repertoires in COVID-19. Measured with immunoSEQ multiplex PCR; TCRdb has only the in-frame clones, and not every one. The table shows about 220,000 clones, with about 80% occurring only once. The specimen was PBMCs or T cells enriched from blood (not recorded which). The origin of the receptors is a woman in her 40s with acute COVID-19.

The chain is built from TRBV6-5 and TRBJ1-4; tentatively, D is TRBD1 (5 bases). CDR3 length: 12 amino acids. Germline CDR1 reads MNHEY; CDR2 reads SVGAGI. Trimming shortened V by 5 bases and J by 10 bases, and 11 bases separated the two germline ends. The CDR3 coding sequence is TGTGCCAGCAGTCCGGGGGACGTAAAACTGTTTTTT. It yields the protein CASSPGDVKLFF.

CDR3 DNA: TGTGCCAGCAGCCAAGGGCTCGGCGGGGGGAGGGAGCAGTACTTC. Translating gives CASSQGLGGGREQYF. The chain uses TRBV4-2 and TRBJ2-7, with 8 nucleotides matching TRBD2. Losses at the gene ends were 1 base for V and 7 bases for J; bases not matched to a gene: 9. Germline-derived CDR1 and CDR2 are LGHNA and YNFKEQ. The CDR3 is made up of 15 amino acids.

This chain connects TRBV7-6 to TRBJ1-6; D perhaps matches TRBD1 (5 bases). This CDR3 has 15 residues. Germline CDR1 reads SGHVS; CDR2 reads FNYEAQ. Trimming pared 5 bases from V and 7 bases from J, leaving 15 bases between. The CDR3 DNA sequence: TGTGCCAGCAGCCCCCAGGGTCAGACAAATTCACCCCTCCACTTT. This gives the protein CASSPQGQTNSPLHF.

The rearrangement uses TRBV3-1 (or the pseudogene TRBV3-2) and TRBJ2-7; tentatively, D is TRBD2 (6 bases). In germline, CDR1 is LGHDT, CDR2 YNNKEL (reference sequence). The CDR3 is 16 amino acids. With 1 base removed from V and 2 bases from J, the gap between germline ends came to 15 bases. The CDR3 DNA is TGTGCCAGCAGCCAAGTAGTGGCGGGGACCGCCTACGAGCAGTACTTC. This gives the protein CASSQVVAGTAYEQYF.

V and J are TRBV19 and TRBJ2-1; 8 positions match TRBD2. Trimming took 5 bases from V and 9 from J; bases not matched to a gene: 15. The CDR3 is 16 residues long. Germline V gene data show CDR1 as LNHDA and CDR2 as SQIVND (reference sequence). CDR3 region: CASSYSLAGAYLEQFF. For the CDR3, the DNA is TGTGCCAGTAGTTATAGTCTAGCGGGCGCTTACCTTGAGCAGTTCTTC.

This rearrangement joins TRBV30 to TRBJ2-5, with D possibly matching TRBD1 (5 bases). Deletions cut 5 bases from V and 7 bases from J, with 14 bases between. This CDR3 contains 12 residues. Germline CDR1 is GTSNPN and CDR2 is SVGIG (reference sequence). The CDR3 region is CAWETGTGTQYF. CDR3 coding DNA: TGTGCCTGGGAAACAGGAACGGGGACCCAGTACTTC.

The chain recombines TRBV29-1 with TRBJ2-1, with TRBD1 matching over 7 bases. Germline CDR1 is SQVTM and CDR2 is ANQGSEA. This CDR3 is 11 amino acids long. J gave up 7 bases and V 6 bases, and 3 bases lay outside the gene matches. The CDR3 DNA sequence: TGCAGCGTGTACAGGGGAAATGAGCAGTTCTTC. It yields the protein CSVYRGNEQFF.

This clone came up once. CDR3 loop: CASSLAQGRGGYTF. In DNA, the CDR3 is TGTGCCAGCAGCTTAGCGCAGGGAAGGGGTGGCTACACCTTC. The chain joins TRBV11-2 to TRBJ1-2; D might be TRBD1 (5 bases). V lost 1 base and J 7 bases, leaving 13 bases between the germline ends. Germline loops: CDR1 SGHAT, CDR2 FQNNGV. This CDR3 region has 14 residues.

The chain has TRBV9 and TRBJ2-2, with 8 bases matching TRBD2. Germline V gives CDR1 SGDLS, CDR2 YYNGEE. Germline trimming cut 5 bases from V and 4 bases from J; bases unmatched to any gene: 7. This CDR3 spans 15 amino acids. CDR3 in amino acids: CASRPAGGTTGELFF. The CDR3 nucleotides are TGTGCCAGCAGACCTGCGGGGGGTACCACCGGGGAGCTGTTTTTT.

In its sample, this clone was seen once. The V gene is TRBV7-2, the J gene TRBJ2-3, with TRBD2 identical over 7 bases. Germline CDR1 reads SGHTA; CDR2 reads FQGNSA. J lost 0 bases, V lost 8 bases, and 5 bases had no gene match. The CDR3 is 14 amino acids. The DNA of the CDR3 is TGTGCCAGCCGGGAGGCGATTAGCACAGATACGCAGTATTTT. As protein: CASREAISTDTQYF.

This chain links TRBV14 with TRBJ1-2; D gene unclear. The ends were cut back, 3 bases at V and 7 bases at J, with 15 bases in the middle. CDR3 length: 14 residues. Germline V gene data show CDR1 as SGHDN and CDR2 as FVKESK. The CDR3 region has the DNA TGTGCCAGCAGCCACCACGAGGGAGAGGGTGGCTACACCTTC. It encodes CASSHHEGEGGYTF.

This sequence joins TRBV12-3 or TRBV12-4 and TRBJ1-2; a weak D match, TRBD1 (5 bases). Trimming took off 6 bases at V and 4 bases at J, with 9 bases between the two ends. This CDR3 comprises 12 residues. The CDR3 sequence is CASRAGGYGYTF. CDR3 nucleotide sequence: TGTGCCAGCAGGGCGGGGGGCTATGGCTACACCTTC.

The chain recombines TRBV27 with TRBJ1-1; maybe TRBD1 (5 bases). V lost 5 bases and J lost 7, with 14 bases in between. Germline V gene data show CDR1 as MNHEY and CDR2 as SMNVEV (reference sequence). This CDR3 is 13 amino acids long. DNA for the CDR3: TGTGCCAGCAGTCCAAAGGAAGACAGTGAAGCTTTCTTT. Encoded protein: CASSPKEDSEAFF.

This clone was counted a single time. V is TRBV19 and J is TRBJ1-5; 7 positions match TRBD1. V lost 7 bases and J lost 3; bases outside the gene matches: 9. The CDR3 consists of 15 residues. Germline V gene lookup returns CDR1 LNHDA and CDR2 SQIVND (reference sequence). Here the CDR3 DNA reads TGTGCCAGTAACCAGGGGGTCCGGTCCAATCAGCCCCAGCATTTT. Translated: CASNQGVRSNQPQHF.

The V gene is TRBV11-3, the J gene TRBJ2-1; D ambiguous. CDR1 and CDR2 from the germline V gene are SGHNT and YENEEA. The CDR3 is 15 amino acids. V was cut by 0 bases and J by 6 bases, with 12 bases left in between. Here the CDR3 DNA reads TGTGCCAGCAGCTTAGACGGTATCTCTCGCAATGAGCAGTTCTTC. As protein: CASSLDGISRNEQFF.

This chain connects TRBV30 to TRBJ1-3; 9 nucleotides align to TRBD1. The CDR3 has 15 residues. V shed 3 bases, J shed 8 bases, and the junction held 11 bases outside the gene matches. CDR1 GTSNPN and CDR2 SVGIG come from the germline V gene (reference sequence). This CDR3 reads CAWRIMGQGQDTIYF. Here the CDR3 DNA reads TGTGCCTGGAGGATTATGGGACAGGGTCAAGACACCATATATTTT.

The chain combines TRBV9 with TRBJ2-2; D not resolved. The CDR3 is 12 residues long. The germline V gene encodes CDR1 SGDLS and CDR2 YYNGEE. Trimming took 1 base from V and 7 from J, leaving 5 bases between them. The CDR3 coding sequence is TGTGCCAGCAGCGTATTCCTCGGGGAGCTGTTTTTT. Protein sequence: CASSVFLGELFF.

The chain links TRBV13 to TRBJ2-7; TRBD2 aligns across 12 bases. CDR3 length: 15 residues. The germline gives CDR1 PRHDT, CDR2 FYEKMQ (reference sequence). J was trimmed by 2 bases and V by 4 bases; bases with no gene match: 3. CDR3 in amino acids: CASSSLAGGPYEQYF. The CDR3 DNA sequence: TGTGCCAGCAGCTCCCTAGCGGGAGGGCCCTACGAGCAGTACTTC.

This clone was counted between two and nine times. V is TRBV14 and J is TRBJ2-1; 7 nucleotides match TRBD2. CDR1 and CDR2 from the germline V gene are SGHDN and FVKESK. This CDR3 comprises 15 residues. V shed 4 bases and J 2 bases; nucleotides not matched to a gene: 5. The CDR3 DNA reads TGTGCCAGCAGCCGACTAGCAGTCACCTACAATGAGCAGTTCTTC. Translation: CASSRLAVTYNEQFF.

The chain couples TRBV10-3 to TRBJ1-6; D uncertain. Germline V gene sequence: CDR1 ENHRY, CDR2 SYGVKD. The ends were cut back, 2 bases at V and 9 bases at J, with 11 bases in the middle. The CDR3 runs to 14 residues. CDR3 residues: CAISEHRLRSPLHF. Here the CDR3 DNA reads TGTGCCATCAGTGAGCACCGCCTGCGTTCACCCCTCCACTTT.

The V gene is TRBV4-2, the J gene TRBJ2-5, with 8 bases that match TRBD2. The CDR3 length is 15 residues. Looked up from germline, CDR1 is LGHNA and CDR2 is YNFKEQ. After removal of 3 bases from V and 1 base from J, the junction contained 4 bases not matched to a gene. DNA for the CDR3: TGTGCCAGCAGCCAGGACCTAGCGGGCCAAGAGACCCAGTACTTC. It is translated as CASSQDLAGQETQYF.

In its sample, this clone was seen once. The same CDR3 can be traced to other DNA sequences in this sample. The chain recombines TRBV19 with TRBJ2-3, with D perhaps TRBD2 (5 bases). Trimming left V 3 bases short and J 6 bases short, with 7 bases between. CDR1 is LNHDA and CDR2 is SQIVND in the germline V gene (reference sequence). This CDR3 comprises 12 residues. CDR3 coding DNA: TGTGCCAGTAGTATTGGCGGGGATACGCAGTATTTT. Protein: CASSIGGDTQYF.

The chain's CDR3 is CASSPFSGLTDTQYF. CDR3 coding DNA: TGTGCCAGCAGCCCCTTCTCGGGACTCACAGATACGCAGTATTTT. The genes are TRBV3-1 (or the pseudogene TRBV3-2) and TRBJ2-3, with D possibly matching TRBD2 (6 bases). Germline CDR1 reads LGHDT; CDR2 reads YNNKEL (reference sequence). This CDR3 has 15 residues. V was pared by 4 bases and J by 2 bases, with 13 bases between.

The count of this clone is one. The J gene is TRBJ2-3, the V gene TRBV5-4; tentatively, D is TRBD2 (5 bases). This CDR3 comprises 15 residues. V was pared by 5 bases and J by 0 bases, with 13 bases between. Germline V gene data show CDR1 as SGHNT and CDR2 as YYREEE (reference sequence). CDR3 sequence: CASSSSGTSTDTQYF. The DNA of the CDR3 is TGTGCCAGCAGTTCGAGCGGAACTAGCACAGATACGCAGTATTTT.

The V call is TRBV7-3, the J call TRBJ2-1, with D perhaps TRBD2 (6 bases). CDR3 size: 15 residues. Germline V lookup: CDR1 SGHTA, CDR2 FQGTGA. Between the trimmed V and J ends, which lost 1 base and 4 bases, there was a span of 11 bases. CDR3 in DNA: TGTGCCAGCAGCTTAAGCGGGACTGGTTACAATGAGCAGTTCTTC. Its translation is CASSLSGTGYNEQFF.

This clone was found once. This chain connects TRBV24-1 to TRBJ1-2, with TRBD1 matching over 7 bases. Germline V gives CDR1 KGHDR, CDR2 SFDVKD. V shed 5 bases and J 8 bases; nucleotides not matched to a gene: 7. CDR3 size: 13 residues. As DNA, the CDR3 is TGTGCCACCAGTGGCCAGGGGGAATTGGGCTACACCTTC. Translated: CATSGQGELGYTF.

This clone was recorded once. This chain links TRBV7-2 with TRBJ2-7; a possible D gene is TRBD2 (6 bases). V gave up 2 bases and J gave up 3 bases, with 11 bases separating them. The CDR3 loop spans 14 amino acids. Germline values: CDR1 SGHTA, CDR2 FQGNSA. CDR3 region: CASSLSGGDYEQYF. The CDR3, as DNA: TGTGCCAGCAGCTTATCAGGCGGGGACTACGAGCAGTACTTC. The full variable domain, in which reference TRBV7-2 and TRBJ2-7 provide the parts outside the CDR3, is GAGVSQSPSNKVTEKGKDVELRCDPISGHTALYWYRQSLGQGLEFLIYFQGNSAPDKSGLPSDRFSAERTGGSVSTLTIQRTQQEDSAVYLCASSLSGGDYEQYFGPGTRLTVT.

CDR3 nucleotide sequence: TGTGCCAGCAGTTTATCGATCGGACAGACCTACGAGCAGTACTTC. Protein sequence: CASSLSIGQTYEQYF. This chain joins TRBV27 and TRBJ2-7; TRBD1 is a possible D gene (6 bases). V lost 0 bases to trimming and J lost 2 bases, with 11 bases between them. This CDR3 region has 15 residues. Germline CDR1 MNHEY, CDR2 SMNVEV (reference sequence).

The J gene is TRBJ2-5, the V gene TRBV4-2; 8 nucleotides align to TRBD1. The germline V gene encodes CDR1 LGHNA and CDR2 YNFKEQ. V trimming: 0 bases; J trimming: 5 bases; junction bases outside the gene matches: 5. This CDR3 has 15 amino acids. The CDR3 loop is CASSQERTGWETQYF. CDR3 nucleotides: TGTGCCAGCAGCCAAGAAAGGACAGGGTGGGAGACCCAGTACTTC.

V and J are TRBV9 and TRBJ1-2; TRBD1 is a possible D gene (6 bases). CDR1 and CDR2 from the germline V gene are SGDLS and YYNGEE. The CDR3 consists of 11 residues. V was shortened by 6 bases and J by 9 bases, with 12 bases between the two germline ends. Here the CDR3 DNA reads TGTGCCAGCAACCGGGACACACGCTACACCTTC. Protein product: CASNRDTRYTF.

The V and J genes are TRBV2 and TRBJ2-7, with 13 bases lining up with TRBD2. The CDR3 loop spans 15 amino acids. Unmatched junction bases numbered 4, after V lost 2 bases and J lost 6 bases. The germline gives CDR1 SNHLY, CDR2 FYNNEI. For the CDR3, the DNA is TGTGCCAGCAGTGAAAGGGGACTAGCGGGGTCCGAGCAGTACTTC. It specifies CASSERGLAGSEQYF.